This T cell receptor beta chain comes out of a study of blood T cells in healthy people across ages. A few counts support this clonotype. Its target is unknown. A second PCR, run for about 6 to 11 cycles, used a sample-barcoded 5' primer plus a J-beta primer mix. In TCRdb, the 5' RACE reads were re-called with MiXCR into one record per CDR3 protein. The data contain roughly 1.5 million distinct CDR3 sequences, about 45% of them seen just once; the ten biggest clones take up approximately 4.1%. Study-wide findings and caveats: Without sorted subsets, naive and antigen-experienced compartments could not be conclusively compared. There were more naive CD4+ cells and higher diversity in long-lived donors than in aged donors.

Per the germline V gene, CDR1 is SGHAT and CDR2 is FQDESV (reference sequence). CDR3 length: 17 amino acids. Germline trimming cut 1 base from V and 4 bases from J; bases unmatched to any gene: 6. V usage is TRBV11-1 and J usage is TRBJ2-7; 14 bases are a match to TRBD2. What was sequenced was blood. The sequence was collected from a young woman in good health. CDR3 nucleotides: TGTGCCAGCAGCTTAGAAGGGACTAGCGGGAGTATATACGAGCAGTACTTC. Protein: CASSLEGTSGSIYEQYF.